This is a list of T cell receptor beta chains from one sample in a study of beta chain features in type 1 diabetes. Profiled with immunoSEQ multiplex PCR; TCRdb holds only in-frame clones, not every one. The sample contains about 270,000 clones, roughly 13% of which appear only once. Sequenced input: naive CD4+ T cells from blood. Receptors were obtained from a man aged 25-45 years with type 1 diabetes. CDR3s include the opening cysteine and the closing phenylalanine or tryptophan. D genes are given only for firm matches. Clone size is stated in some rows and not others, as once, few, many or a class when expanded.

d_gene,abundance,j_gene,v_gene,CDR3aa,CDR3nt
TRBD1,few,TRBJ2-5,TRBV11-2,CASSLSRLQGSETQYF,TGTGCCAGCAGCTTATCCCGGCTACAGGGGTCAGAGACCCAGTACTTC
.,few,TRBJ2-7,TRBV5-1,CASSLDGLYYEQYF,TGCGCCAGCAGCTTGGACGGACTTTACTACGAGCAGTACTTC
TRBD2,few,TRBJ2-3,TRBV4-2,CASSQEPYSGSGSTDTQYF,TGTGCCAGCAGCCAAGAGCCCTACAGCGGGAGTGGTTCCACAGATACGCAGTATTTT
.,few,TRBJ2-7,TRBV7-9,CASSLRQGEQYF,TGTGCCAGCAGCCTTCGGCAGGGCGAGCAGTACTTC
TRBD1,few,TRBJ2-7,TRBV7-8,CASSYAGDRATSYEQYF,TGTGCCAGCAGCTACGCCGGGGACAGGGCGACGTCCTACGAGCAGTACTTC
.,.,TRBJ1-2,TRBV2,CATSEGLTYGYTF,TGTGCCACCAGTGAAGGTCTCACTTATGGCTACACCTTC
.,.,TRBJ1-5,TRBV19,CASKDEQGWDQPQHF,TGTGCCAGTAAAGACGAACAGGGATGGGATCAGCCCCAGCATTTT
.,.,TRBJ2-1,TRBV4-2,CASSQVGGSSSYNEQFF,TGTGCCAGCAGCCAAGTTGGGGGGAGTAGCTCCTACAATGAGCAGTTCTTC
TRBD1,.,TRBJ1-1,TRBV28,CASSPSLFTGQGTNEAFF,TGTGCCAGCAGTCCCAGTCTTTTTACGGGACAGGGGACAAATGAAGCTTTCTTT
TRBD2,few,TRBJ2-1,TRBV2,CASNLLAGGRGEQFF,TGTGCCAGCAACCTACTAGCGGGGGGGAGGGGTGAGCAGTTCTTC
.,few,TRBJ2-3,TRBV19,CASTRAGRKYF,TGTGCCAGTACAAGGGCAGGGCGGAAGTATTTT
.,few,TRBJ2-3,TRBV5-1,CASSLAGTDTQYF,TGCGCCAGCAGCTTGGCTGGCACAGATACGCAGTATTTT
TRBD2,.,TRBJ2-1,TRBV18,CASSPVSGTYNEQFF,TGTGCCAGCTCACCAGTCAGCGGGACCTACAATGAGCAGTTCTTC
.,few,TRBJ2-5,TRBV5-4,CASSRESSRAETQYF,TGTGCCAGCAGCCGTGAGTCGTCGAGAGCGGAGACCCAGTACTTC
TRBD2,.,TRBJ2-3,TRBV11-1,CASSDSVLAGGLNTQYF,TGTGCCAGCAGCGATAGCGTACTAGCGGGAGGGCTGAATACGCAGTATTTT
TRBD1,.,TRBJ2-7,TRBV28,CASSSTGGATYEQYF,TGTGCCAGCAGTTCCACAGGGGGCGCGACCTACGAGCAGTACTTC
TRBD1,few,TRBJ2-7,TRBV18,CASSPRDRDEQYF,TGTGCCAGCTCACCTCGCGACAGGGACGAGCAGTACTTC
TRBD2,.,TRBJ2-1,TRBV11-3,CASSWGTSGSNEQFF,TGTGCCAGCAGCTGGGGGACTAGCGGGAGCAATGAGCAGTTCTTC
TRBD2,few,TRBJ2-2,TRBV7-3,CASSLLAGDTGELFF,TGTGCCAGCAGCTTACTAGCGGGAGACACCGGGGAGCTGTTTTTT
TRBD1,few,TRBJ1-1,TRBV5-1,CASSFSGQGNTEAFF,TGCGCCAGCAGCTTTTCGGGACAGGGGAACACTGAAGCTTTCTTT